This T cell receptor beta chain was sequenced during a study of OX40 agonist ivuxolimab in advanced cancers. Assay used: immunoSEQ multiplex PCR; TCRdb lists only in-frame clones, some missing. The table records about 69,000 clones, 80% of them present only once. On this clone: Its cognate antigen is unknown.

CDR1 and CDR2 (germline): LGHNA, YNFKEQ. CDR3 length: 14 amino acids. Trimming left V 1 base short and J 8 bases short, with 14 bases between. At cycle 4 day 1, cycle 7 day 1, and baseline, blood was sampled. General study results and limits: Partial responders at 0.1-3.0 mg/kg had among the lowest clonal expansion. Clonal expansion was seen in CD4+ and CD8+ blood T cells by week 6 at 0.1 to 3.0 mg/kg. Expanded clones were, on average, more numerous in CD8+ T cells than in CD4+.

The receptor comes from an adult with an advanced solid tumor such as melanoma, head and neck, liver or kidney cancer. V gene TRBV4-2 combines with J gene TRBJ1-2; D is unresolved. The material was CD4+ or CD8+ T cells sorted from blood, obtained in a trial of the OX40 agonist ivuxolimab. The DNA for the CDR3 is TGTGCCAGCAGCCAAGGGACCCGGGAGGGAGGCTACACCTTC. Translation gives CASSQGTREGGYTF.